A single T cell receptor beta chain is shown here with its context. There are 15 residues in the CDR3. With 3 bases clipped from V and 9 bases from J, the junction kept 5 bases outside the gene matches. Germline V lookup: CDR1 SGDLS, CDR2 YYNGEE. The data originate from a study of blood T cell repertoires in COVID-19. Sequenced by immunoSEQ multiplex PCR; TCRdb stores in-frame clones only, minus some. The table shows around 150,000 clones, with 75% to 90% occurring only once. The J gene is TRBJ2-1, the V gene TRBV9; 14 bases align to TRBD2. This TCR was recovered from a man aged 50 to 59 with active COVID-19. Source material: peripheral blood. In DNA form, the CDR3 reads TGTGCCAGCAGCGAGGGACTAGCGGGGGAGGCTGAGCAGTTCTTC. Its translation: CASSEGLAGEAEQFF.